The entry below gives a single TCR beta chain sequence along with its context. This clone was seen a few times. The antigen this receptor binds is unknown. One base away there is no much larger clone; base qualities are not given. TCR CDR3 regions were amplified from genomic DNA by multiplex PCR using the deep immunoSEQ assay. Extracted genomic DNA from each cell subset was distributed evenly across all wells of several immunoSEQ 96-well plates, and each plate was treated as a replicate. For sorted subsets, each replicate PCR was loaded with roughly 190 ng genomic DNA, equivalent to 30,000 to 35,000 T cell genomes. Purified libraries were measured with a Qubit 3.0 fluorometer, size-checked on a Bioanalyzer 2100, and measured again with the KAPA Library Quantification kit. Every immunoSEQ 96-well plate was sequenced on a separate single-read 150-cycle Illumina NextSeq 550 flow cell. Turning to the authors' computational methods: Because only junctional sequences without quality scores were contained in the immunoSEQ output, filtering matching that applied to full-length reads could not be performed. To assign V/J genes and CDR3, sequences were annotated against IMGT germline references using PyIR, a Python wrapper for IgBLAST v1.9. Any read was removed if the V/J assignment was weak (E-value above 1e-6), the CDR3 was missing, or the read contained stop codons, out-of-frame junctions, or ambiguous translated residues. V3J clonotypes were defined as sequences sharing the same inferred V gene, J gene, and CDR3 amino acid sequence. The percentage overlap between two repertoires was calculated by dividing the number of shared unique clonotypes by the size of the smaller repertoire. Three approaches were used to assess repertoire richness: RTK rarefaction, the Chao1 estimator, and Recon v2.1 estimates of unobserved clonotypes. OLGA was used to compute generation probabilities for all TCRbeta clonotypes that the gDNA method yielded from several donors. TCRdb obtained this table from immuneACCESS and retained in-frame rearrangements with V and J assigned. These tables miss some clones; where compared with another copy, unresolved V genes account for less than half of the shortfall, and the remainder is unexplained. D and trimming come from the DNA, and the V and J calls and clone size come from that table. This sample holds 950,000 to 1,300,000 clones; about 80% were observed only once. The ten largest clones take up roughly 1.4% of the sample.

The data belong to a study of shared clonotypes between healthy human individuals (dated by TCRdb to 2019 to 2021). Turning to the overall study: The cohort included three men and a couple of women between 18 and 49 years of age. Leukapheresis yielded between about 0.85 and 10 billion PBMCs per donor. For each donor, three plates each were used for CD4 naive and CD4 memory, two plates were used for CD8 naive, and one plate was used for CD8 memory. To increase sequencing depth and limit assay-specific biases, different laboratories used diverse techniques to prepare libraries and sequence TCR repertoires. To estimate repertoire size and how much clonotype sharing occurs between individuals, the study deeply sequenced the blood TCR repertoires of about five healthy adults. What the study reported, not specific to this receptor: Because the study included only a small number of donors, the genetic and exposure-history diversity represented was limited. Larger estimated clonotype richness was generally found for naive subsets than for memory subsets. Compared with non-shared clonotypes, clonotypes shared by all four sorted-subset donors had higher generation probabilities. Sampling was limited to blood, and TCR repertoires in tissue likely differ from TCR repertoires in blood. Rarefaction of sorted-subset datasets indicated incomplete sequencing despite the large sequencing depth. Based on pairwise subsampling, the degree of clonotype sharing among donors was expected to be affected by sequencing depth. Around 5% of naive CD4, around 4% of naive CD8, approximately 2.2% of memory CD4, and more than 0.35% of memory CD8 clonotypes were shared across a few donors.

The CDR3 starts with the cysteine, ends with the phenylalanine, and has 14 residues. Only the CDR3 part of the read is kept: 42 bases, read in frame from the first base. V is clipped by 0 bases and J by 2 bases, and the sequence between their germline boundaries is 9 bases long. Looking up the germline V gene (reference sequence) yields CDR1 SGHNT and CDR2 YYREEE. The donors were healthy, HIV-negative adults with no recently reported acute infections or vaccinations. Only Caucasian adults living in Nashville, Tennessee, USA were represented among the donors. CD4+ T cells were enriched by magnetic negative selection, after which naive cells were positively selected on CD45RA and the negative fraction was taken as the memory subset. Blood was obtained by leukapheresis, after which PBMCs were separated by Ficoll-Histopaque density gradient centrifugation and cryopreserved in liquid nitrogen vapor phase. Purity and quantity of every magnetically sorted T cell population were checked by analytical flow cytometry. Genomic DNA was isolated from every sorted fraction and measured by UV absorbance on a Nanodrop 2000c.

This clonotype was obtained from a man younger than 35 in good health. The sequenced sample was memory CD4+ T cells sorted from blood. In the paper's terms, the cell subset or site label means: CD45RA-negative fraction. This receptor chain uses TRBV5-4 and TRBJ2-7; the D gene is possibly TRBD1, with 6 bases matching. CDR3 sequence: CASSLVGATYEQYF. The DNA sequence is TGTGCCAGCAGCTTGGTGGGGGCGACCTACGAGCAGTACTTC.